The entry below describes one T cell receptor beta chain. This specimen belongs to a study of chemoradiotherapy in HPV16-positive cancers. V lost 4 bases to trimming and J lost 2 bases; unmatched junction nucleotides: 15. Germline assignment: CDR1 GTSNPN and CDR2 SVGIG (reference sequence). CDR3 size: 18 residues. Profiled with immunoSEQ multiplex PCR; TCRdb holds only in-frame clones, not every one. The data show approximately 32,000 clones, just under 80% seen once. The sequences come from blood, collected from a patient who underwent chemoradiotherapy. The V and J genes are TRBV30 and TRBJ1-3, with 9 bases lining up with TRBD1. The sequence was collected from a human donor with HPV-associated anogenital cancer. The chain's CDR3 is CAWKSRTGAGLPGNTIYF. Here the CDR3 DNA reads TGTGCCTGGAAGTCACGGACAGGGGCGGGTCTCCCTGGAAACACCATATATTTT.